The 14 T cell receptor beta chains in this list originate from one sample, sequenced in a study of T cell responses to AZD1222 COVID-19 vaccine. Measured with immunoSEQ multiplex PCR; TCRdb has only the in-frame clones, and not every one. The data show over 100,000 clones, around 85% seen once. The specimen comprised peripheral blood, sampled on day 0 of AZD1222 vaccination. The receptor set was obtained from an adult in good health.

CDR3 residues: CASSIEGGLEAFF. CDR3 nucleotide sequence: TGTGCCAGCAGCATCGAGGGAGGGCTCGAAGCTTTCTTT. The chain is built from TRBV6-4 and TRBJ1-1, with no clear D. CDR1 is MRHNA and CDR2 is SNTAGT in the germline V gene. The CDR3 consists of 13 residues. Trimming took off 6 bases at V and 8 bases at J, with 16 bases between the two ends.

For this clone: Its ends do not fully match the called genes, so a read error is possible. The genes are TRBV18 and TRBJ2-7, with D perhaps matching TRBD2 (6 bases). The CDR3 consists of 10 residues. Per germline, CDR1 KGHSH and CDR2 LQKENI. The CDR3, as DNA: TGTGCCAACCCCCCCCCGGGAGAGGACTTC. Its translation: CANPPPGEDF.

This chain connects TRBV6-1 to TRBJ1-3; no firm D call. V lost 0 bases to trimming and J lost 4 bases, with 13 bases between them. The CDR3 has 16 amino acids. Germline CDR1 and CDR2: MNHNS and SASEGT. CDR3 nucleotide sequence: TGTGCCAGCAGTGAAGCGCCGGGCCCCGGGGGAAACACCATATATTTT. This sequence encodes CASSEAPGPGGNTIYF.

The chain carries TRBV15 and TRBJ1-5; D possibly corresponds to TRBD1 (5 bases). The ends were cut back, 0 bases at V and 4 bases at J, with 10 bases in the middle. There are 15 residues in the CDR3. CDR1 is LNHNV, CDR2 YYDKDF, per germline (reference sequence). The DNA of the CDR3 is TGTGCCACCAGCAGAGATGGGCAGGGAAATCAGCCCCAGCATTTT. It translates to CATSRDGQGNQPQHF.

This sequence joins TRBV19 and TRBJ2-7; TRBD2 agrees at 8 bases. Trimming removed 6 bases from V and 3 bases from J; junction bases left unmatched: 10. Germline V gene sequence: CDR1 LNHDA, CDR2 SQIVND (reference sequence). The CDR3 contains 15 residues. The CDR3 DNA follows: TGTGCCAGTAGCATACCCCGGGGGGGATACTACGAGCAGTACTTC. This gives the protein CASSIPRGGYYEQYF.

V usage is TRBV5-4 and J usage is TRBJ2-2; D could derive from TRBD1 or TRBD2 (5 bases each). CDR1 is SGHNT, CDR2 YYREEE, per germline (reference sequence). With 8 bases removed from V and 1 base from J, the gap between germline ends came to 12 bases. This CDR3 spans 14 amino acids. The CDR3 reads CARPGTGNTGELFF. CDR3 in DNA: TGTGCCAGGCCCGGGACGGGGAACACCGGGGAGCTGTTTTTT. Variable domain in full (rest from reference TRBV5-4 and TRBJ2-2): ETGVTQSPTHLIKTRGQQVTLRCSSQSGHNTVSWYQQALGQGPQFIFQYYREEENGRGNFPPRFSGLQFPNYSSELNVNALELDDSALYLCARPGTGNTGELFFGEGSRLTVL.

V and J are TRBV7-9 and TRBJ1-1, with unresolved D. V was pared by 3 bases and J by 1 base, with 12 bases between. The CDR3 consists of 15 residues. CDR1 and CDR2 (germline): SEHNR, FQNEAQ (reference sequence). The CDR3 nucleotides are TGTGCCAGCAGCTTGGGTCCACGGGCGAACACTGAAGCTTTCTTT. Its protein product is CASSLGPRANTEAFF.

The gene calls are TRBV18 and TRBJ1-6; D gene uncertain. The CDR3 totals 16 residues. Germline CDR1 KGHSH, CDR2 LQKENI. Trimming shortened V by 3 bases and J by 0 bases, and 9 bases separated the two germline ends. The CDR3 here is CASSPQRPSYNSPLHF. The DNA for the CDR3 is TGTGCCAGCTCACCGCAACGCCCCTCCTATAATTCACCCCTCCACTTT.

This chain connects TRBV6-1 to TRBJ2-2; D gene uncertain. The CDR3 totals 15 residues. V was trimmed by 2 bases and J by 1 base, leaving 8 bases between them. Germline loops: CDR1 MNHNS, CDR2 SASEGT. CDR3 loop: CASSEPRLNTGELFF. The DNA for the CDR3 is TGTGCCAGCAGTGAACCTAGGCTGAACACCGGGGAGCTGTTTTTT.

This chain connects TRBV6-5 to TRBJ1-5; D is unclear. Trimming stripped 6 bases from V and 0 bases from J, with 12 bases between. The CDR3 loop spans 15 amino acids. CDR1 is MNHEY, CDR2 SVGAGI, per germline. The CDR3 sequence: CASRKTVYSNQPQHF. DNA for the CDR3: TGTGCCAGCAGAAAAACAGTCTATAGCAATCAGCCCCAGCATTTT.

CDR3 coding DNA: TGCGCCAGCAGCCATGGGGCGACAGGGTTAAACTATGGCTACACCTTC. It translates to CASSHGATGLNYGYTF. This rearrangement joins TRBV4-1 to TRBJ1-2; TRBD1 agrees at 7 bases. V shed 3 bases and J 2 bases; nucleotides not matched to a gene: 9. The CDR3 is 16 amino acids. Germline CDR1 reads MGHRA; CDR2 reads YSYEKL.

This chain connects TRBV7-9 to TRBJ2-5, with a weak D call TRBD2 (6 bases). The CDR3 has 15 residues. Germline V CDR1 and CDR2: SEHNR, FQNEAQ (reference sequence). The V gene lost 4 bases and the J gene lost 2 bases, with 14 bases spanning the gap. The CDR3 DNA sequence: TGTGCCAGCAGCTCAATTACTAGCCCGCAAGAGACCCAGTACTTC. Protein: CASSSITSPQETQYF.

The chain uses TRBV3-1 (or the pseudogene TRBV3-2) and TRBJ1-6, with unresolved D. Germline V gene sequence: CDR1 LGHDT, CDR2 YNNKEL (reference sequence). The CDR3 is 15 residues long. V was clipped by 1 base and J by 7 bases, with 11 bases between them. CDR3 amino acids: CASSQGRGLNSPLHF. The CDR3 DNA is TGTGCCAGCAGCCAAGGTAGAGGGCTCAATTCACCCCTCCACTTT.

The rearrangement uses TRBV10-3 and TRBJ1-1; 10 bases align to TRBD1. CDR1 ENHRY and CDR2 SYGVKD come from the germline V gene. This CDR3 has 14 amino acids. V shed 6 bases, J shed 1 base, and the junction held 2 bases outside the gene matches. The DNA for the CDR3 is TGTGCCATCAGGGGACAGGGGACGAACACTGAAGCTTTCTTT. It encodes CAIRGQGTNTEAFF.